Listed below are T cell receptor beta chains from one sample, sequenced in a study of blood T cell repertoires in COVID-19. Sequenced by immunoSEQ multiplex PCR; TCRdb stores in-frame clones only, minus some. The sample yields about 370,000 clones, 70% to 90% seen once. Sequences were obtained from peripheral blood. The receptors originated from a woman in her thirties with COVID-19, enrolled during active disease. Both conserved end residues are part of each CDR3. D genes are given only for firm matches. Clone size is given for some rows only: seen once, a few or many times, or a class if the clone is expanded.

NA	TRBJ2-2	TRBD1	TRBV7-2	CASSLGTGTGRTGELFF	TGTGCCAGCAGCTTAGGCACCGGGACAGGGCGCACCGGGGAGCTGTTTTTT
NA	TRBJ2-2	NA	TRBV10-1	CASSSGVAAGELFF	TGCGCCAGTTCCTCAGGGGTGGCGGCCGGGGAGCTGTTTTTT
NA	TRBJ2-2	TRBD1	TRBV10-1	CASSESRGRGELFF	TGCGCCAGCAGTGAGTCAAGGGGGCGCGGGGAGCTGTTTTTT
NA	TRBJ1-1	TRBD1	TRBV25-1	CASSEGTAPTSSRRWAFF	TGTGCCAGCAGTGAAGGGACAGCTCCAACATCGAGCCGTCGATGGGCTTTCTTT
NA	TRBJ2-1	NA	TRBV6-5	CASRQVSYNEQFF	TGTGCCAGTCGACAGGTCTCCTACAATGAGCAGTTCTTC
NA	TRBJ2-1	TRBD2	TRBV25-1	CASSRGTSGRAYNEQFF	TGTGCCAGCAGCCGCGGGACTAGCGGGAGGGCTTACAATGAGCAGTTCTTC
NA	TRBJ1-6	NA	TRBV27	CASSLSRQNNSPLHF	TGTGCCAGCAGTTTATCGCGACAAAATAATTCACCCCTCCACTTT
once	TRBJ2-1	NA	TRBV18	CASSPGPGSYNEQFF	TGTGCCAGCTCCCCAGGACCGGGATCCTACAATGAGCAGTTCTTC
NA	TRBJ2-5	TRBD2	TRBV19	CASMPTSGSQTQYF	TGTGCCAGTATGCCCACTAGCGGGAGCCAGACCCAGTACTTC
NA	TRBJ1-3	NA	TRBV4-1	CASSQPRGRNTIYF	TGCGCCAGCAGCCAGCCCAGGGGTAGAAACACCATATATTTT
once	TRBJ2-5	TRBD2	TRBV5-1	CASSWGGAETQYF	TGCGCCAGCAGCTGGGGGGGAGCGGAGACCCAGTACTTC
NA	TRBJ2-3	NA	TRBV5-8	CASSRRGWTTDTQYF	TGTGCCAGCAGCCGCCGGGGATGGACCACAGATACGCAGTATTTT
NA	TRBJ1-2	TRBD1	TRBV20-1	CSASGRGLGYTF	TGCAGTGCAAGTGGCAGGGGGCTTGGCTACACCTTC
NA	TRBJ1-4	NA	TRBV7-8	CASSFDPTWGATNEKLFF	TGTGCCAGCAGCTTCGACCCCACGTGGGGGGCAACTAATGAAAAACTGTTTTTT
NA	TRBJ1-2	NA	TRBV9	CASSRDYGYTF	TGTGCCAGCAGCAGAGATTATGGCTACACCTTC
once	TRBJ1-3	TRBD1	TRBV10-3	CAISEPDRAYSGNTIYF	TGTGCCATCAGTGAGCCGGACAGGGCCTACTCTGGAAACACCATATATTTT
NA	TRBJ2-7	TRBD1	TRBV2	CASSDWDRAEQYF	TGTGCCAGCAGTGATTGGGACAGGGCCGAGCAGTACTTC
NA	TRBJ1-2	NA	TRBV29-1	CSVENEAAFGGYTF	TGCAGCGTTGAAAACGAGGCGGCCTTTGGGGGGTACACCTTC
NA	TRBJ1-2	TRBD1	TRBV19	CASSLTGGNYGYTF	TGTGCCAGTAGTTTGACAGGGGGTAACTATGGCTACACCTTC
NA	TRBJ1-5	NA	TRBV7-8	CASSPVSRVGPQHF	TGTGCCAGCAGCCCTGTTTCTCGAGTCGGGCCCCAGCATTTT
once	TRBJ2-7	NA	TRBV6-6	CASSYPLGEQYF	TGTGCCAGCAGTTACCCTCTCGGTGAGCAGTACTTC
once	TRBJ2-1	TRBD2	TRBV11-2	CASVGGSDYNEQFF	TGTGCCAGCGTTGGCGGGAGCGACTACAATGAGCAGTTCTTC
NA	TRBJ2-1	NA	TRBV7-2	CASSLGRYNEQFF	TGTGCCAGCAGCTTGGGCCGATACAATGAGCAGTTCTTC
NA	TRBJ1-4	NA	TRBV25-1	CASRTGSNEKLFF	TGTGCCAGCAGGACAGGTTCTAATGAAAAACTGTTTTTT
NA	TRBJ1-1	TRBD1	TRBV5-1	CASSLAGGGVGMNTEAFF	TGCGCCAGCAGCTTGGCAGGAGGGGGCGTAGGCATGAACACTGAAGCTTTCTTT
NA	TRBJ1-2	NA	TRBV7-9	CASSQIRPGPAYGYTF	TGTGCCAGCAGCCAAATCCGTCCGGGTCCGGCCTATGGCTACACCTTC
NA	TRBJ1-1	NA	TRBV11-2	CASSPLAAAGAFF	TGTGCCAGCAGCCCCCTCGCAGCTGCGGGCGCTTTCTTT
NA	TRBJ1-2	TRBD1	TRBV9	CASSATGVYGYTF	TGTGCCAGCAGCGCCACAGGGGTCTATGGCTACACCTTC
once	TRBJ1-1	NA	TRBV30	CAWRRLNTEAFF	TGTGCCTGGAGGCGGCTGAACACTGAAGCTTTCTTT
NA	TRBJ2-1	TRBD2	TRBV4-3	CASSEGLAGAQSQFF	TGCGCCAGCAGCGAAGGACTAGCGGGTGCCCAATCCCAGTTCTTC
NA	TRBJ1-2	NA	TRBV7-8	CASTSGGSDYGYTF	TGTGCCAGCACCAGTGGCGGGTCTGACTATGGCTACACCTTC
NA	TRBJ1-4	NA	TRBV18	CASSPPGTPGDATNEKLFF	TGTGCCAGCTCACCACCGGGCACCCCGGGGGACGCAACTAATGAAAAACTGTTTTTT
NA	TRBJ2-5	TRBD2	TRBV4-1	CASSRLPVTSGGETQYF	TGCGCCAGCAGCCGCCTACCCGTGACTAGCGGGGGAGAGACCCAGTACTTC
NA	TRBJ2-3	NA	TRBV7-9	CASSPDRSQYF	TGTGCCAGCAGCCCCGATCGGTCGCAGTATTTT